This T cell receptor beta chain was captured by sequencing in a study of cytomegalovirus exposure and HLA in healthy donors. Turning to the study itself: A subsequent analysis reported that the 120 validation repertoires were produced on the same platform that had also been used for the 550 to 750 first-cohort repertoires. Notes on the study in general: The tendency of first-cohort TCR clusters to co-occur in the 120 or so validation repertoires emerged from a later analysis. In vitro experiments confirmed that three CMV-associated chains were specific for CMV antigens.

As for this clone: Its target is unknown.

Germline V gene data show CDR1 as MNHNY and CDR2 as SVGAGI (reference sequence). Unmatched junction bases numbered 8, after V lost 6 bases and J lost 4 bases. The CDR3 has 16 amino acids. Some clones are missing from TCRdb's copy, which holds only in-frame ones; the method was immunoSEQ multiplex PCR. Among about 110,000 clones listed, nearly 97% were seen once. The specimen was PBMCs. This receptor was obtained from a woman younger than 30 in good health and CMV-seronegative. The rearrangement uses TRBV6-6 and TRBJ1-6; 8 bases are shared with TRBD1. The CDR3 bases are TGTGCCAGCAGCCCTGGACAGGGCGCATATAATTCACCCCTCCACTTT. Protein: CASSPGQGAYNSPLHF.